These 8 T cell receptor beta chains came from one sample sequenced in a study of cytomegalovirus exposure and HLA in healthy donors. The data were produced by immunoSEQ multiplex PCR, yet TCRdb's version contains in-frame clones alone and is incomplete. The table includes 260,000 or so clones, around nine tenths detected once. Sequenced material: PBMCs. Receptors originate from a man between 18 and 29 years old in good health and CMV-seronegative.

This clone is a singleton in its sample. The CDR3 reads CASSDGGFSYGYTF. CDR3 nucleotides: TGTGCCAGCAGTGATGGAGGGTTCTCCTATGGCTACACCTTC. The J gene is TRBJ1-2, the V gene TRBV2; the D is unclear. Per the germline V gene, CDR1 is SNHLY and CDR2 is FYNNEI. The V end lost 3 bases, the J end lost 4 bases, and 12 bases lay between the germline ends. This CDR3 comprises 14 residues.

In this sample, this clone turned up a few times. This rearrangement joins TRBV11-2 to TRBJ2-5; D not certain. Germline V gives CDR1 SGHAT, CDR2 FQNNGV. This CDR3 region has 13 residues. The V and J ends lost 2 bases and 5 bases respectively, with 9 bases between them. The CDR3 bases are TGTGCCAGCAGCTTAATCCTATGGGAGACCCAGTACTTC. This codes for CASSLILWETQYF.

The chain employs TRBV30 and TRBJ2-2, with 8 bases aligning to TRBD2. The CDR3 is made up of 13 amino acids. Unmatched junction bases numbered 8, after V lost 5 bases and J lost 9 bases. The germline CDR1 and CDR2 sequences are GTSNPN and SVGIG (reference sequence). This CDR3 reads CAWAPGGRRELFF. In DNA form, the CDR3 reads TGTGCCTGGGCGCCGGGAGGGAGACGGGAGCTGTTTTTT.

The V and J genes are TRBV6-5 and TRBJ2-3; TRBD1 is a possible D gene (6 bases). Trimming took 8 bases from V and 2 from J, leaving 14 bases between them. The germline gives CDR1 MNHEY, CDR2 SVGAGI. The CDR3 loop spans 14 amino acids. CDR3 DNA: TGTGCCAGCCGAACACAGGGTTCCACAGATACGCAGTATTTT. This encodes CASRTQGSTDTQYF.

The CDR3 nucleotides are TGTGCCAGCAGTCAGGACAGGGCTGCTTTCTTT. Its translation is CASSQDRAAFF. V is TRBV7-9 and J is TRBJ1-1, with 8 bases matching TRBD1. With 6 bases clipped from V and 11 bases from J, the junction kept 5 bases outside the gene matches. This CDR3 comprises 11 residues. Germline CDR1 and CDR2: SEHNR and FQNEAQ (reference sequence).

This clone was detected a few times. The gene calls are TRBV4-1 and TRBJ1-5; weak D call: TRBD1 (6 bases). The CDR3 consists of 14 residues. CDR1 MGHRA and CDR2 YSYEKL come from the germline V gene. V was cut by 6 bases and J by 7 bases, with 16 bases left in between. The CDR3: CASSARGGLQPQHF. The CDR3, as DNA: TGCGCCAGCAGTGCCCGCGGGGGCCTACAGCCCCAGCATTTT.

V gene TRBV4-3 combines with J gene TRBJ2-5, with D tentatively TRBD1 (7 bases). This CDR3 region has 15 residues. CDR1 and CDR2 from the germline V gene are LGHNA and YSLEER. Trimming took 0 bases from V and 5 from J, leaving 13 bases between them. The CDR3 DNA reads TGCGCCAGCAGCCAAGATCGCAGGGGGGAGGAGACCCAGTACTTC. Its translation is CASSQDRRGEETQYF.

This sequence joins TRBV10-2 and TRBJ2-7, with TRBD2 matching 12 bases. Germline trimming cut 6 bases from V and 0 bases from J; bases unmatched to any gene: 6. Germline V gene lookup returns CDR1 WSHSY and CDR2 SAAADI. This CDR3 spans 16 amino acids. CDR3: CASSRTSGDLSYEQYF. The CDR3 bases are TGCGCCAGCAGCAGGACTAGCGGGGACCTCTCCTACGAGCAGTACTTC.